Listed below are T cell receptor beta chains from one sample, sequenced in a study of blood T cell repertoires in COVID-19. Libraries were prepared by immunoSEQ multiplex PCR; TCRdb keeps only in-frame clonotypes and omits some of them. The profile shows 75,000 to 90,000 clones, more than 75% of them singletons. The sample taken for sequencing was peripheral blood. The source is a man in his fifties with active or convalescent COVID-19. Each CDR3 is given with its conserved first and last residue. D genes are given only for firm matches. Size tells how often a clone was seen (once, few, many) or the class of an expanded clone, and some rows leave it out.

V	length	D	J	size	DNA	CDR3
TRBV9	17	TRBD2	TRBJ2-5	NA	TGTGCCAGCAGCGCTCCTCGGGGAGCGGGGGGGGAAGAGACCCAGTACTTC	CASSAPRGAGGEETQYF
TRBV9	16	NA	TRBJ1-3	NA	TGTGCCAGCAGCGTCCAACAGGGTGGGAGTGGAAACACCATATATTTT	CASSVQQGGSGNTIYF
TRBV19	16	NA	TRBJ2-3	NA	TGTGCCAGTAGTCGGACGGGACTTACTAGCACAGATACGCAGTATTTT	CASSRTGLTSTDTQYF
TRBV5-5	15	TRBD1	TRBJ1-5	NA	TGTGCCAGCAGCGAACAGGGGGGCGGCAATCAGCCCCAGCATTTT	CASSEQGGGNQPQHF
TRBV25-1	14	NA	TRBJ1-1	NA	TGTGCCAGCAGTGAATCGGGAGGGGGAGGATCGGCTTTCTTT	CASSESGGGGSAFF
TRBV2	17	TRBD1	TRBJ1-3	NA	TGTGCCAGCAGTGAAACCAGGGACAGGGTAACTGGAAACACCATATATTTT	CASSETRDRVTGNTIYF
TRBV28	15	NA	TRBJ2-7	NA	TGTGCCAGCAGTTTATTGGTGGTGCAGTTTGACGAGCAGTACTTC	CASSLLVVQFDEQYF
TRBV7-9	14	NA	TRBJ2-1	NA	TGTGCCAGTGGGGCAGGACCCTCCTACAATGAGCAGTTCTTC	CASGAGPSYNEQFF
TRBV6-5	14	TRBD2	TRBJ2-3	NA	TGTGCCAGCATAGCGGCTAGCGGAACAGATACGCAGTATTTT	CASIAASGTDTQYF
TRBV19	16	TRBD1	TRBJ1-3	NA	TGTGCCAGTAGTACTACTACCGGGACAGCAGGAAACACCATATATTTT	CASSTTTGTAGNTIYF
TRBV7-6	13	NA	TRBJ2-2	NA	TGTGCCAGCAGCCCCCGACAGTCCGGGGAGCTGTTTTTT	CASSPRQSGELFF
TRBV10-3	12	NA	TRBJ1-1	NA	TGTGCCATCAGTGAGTCGATACAGGGTGCTTTCTTT	CAISESIQGAFF
TRBV19	17	NA	TRBJ2-2	NA	TGTGCCAGTAGTCCGTCTTGGGGGGTGCCGAACACCGGGGAGCTGTTTTTT	CASSPSWGVPNTGELFF
TRBV5-1	14	TRBD1	TRBJ2-5	NA	TGCGCCAGCAGCTTGGGTGGACAGGGAGAGACCCAGTACTTC	CASSLGGQGETQYF
TRBV5-1	14	TRBD1	TRBJ1-6	NA	TGCGCCAGCACACCAGGGACAGGGAACTCACCCCTCCACTTT	CASTPGTGNSPLHF
TRBV6-6	15	TRBD1	TRBJ2-7	NA	TGTGCCAGCAGTTACACTATGGGACAGGCCTACGAGCAGTACTTC	CASSYTMGQAYEQYF
TRBV7-2	14	TRBD1	TRBJ2-1	once	TGTGCCAGCAGCCCGCAGACAGGGCGCAATGAGCAGTTCTTC	CASSPQTGRNEQFF
TRBV24-1	16	TRBD1	TRBJ2-5	few	TGTGCCACCAGTGATTTCGGGACAGGGGGCTTCGAGACCCAGTACTTC	CATSDFGTGGFETQYF
TRBV18	15	NA	TRBJ1-1	NA	TGTGCCAGCTCACCACGTCGGGACAAGAACACTGAAGCTTTCTTT	CASSPRRDKNTEAFF
TRBV9	18	TRBD2	TRBJ2-2	NA	TGTGCCAGCAGCGTAGGACTAGCGGGGGGGCCCGGCACCGGGGAGCTGTTTTTT	CASSVGLAGGPGTGELFF
TRBV27	17	NA	TRBJ2-6	NA	TGTGCCAGCAGTTTAGAGGGCTCCATGGCCGGGGCCAACGTCCTGACTTTC	CASSLEGSMAGANVLTF
TRBV19	14	TRBD1	TRBJ1-1	NA	TGTGCCAGTAACCCCGGGACAGGTACGAGTGAAGCTTTCTTT	CASNPGTGTSEAFF